These 26 T cell receptor beta chains were sequenced from one sample in a study of cytomegalovirus exposure and HLA in healthy donors. Profiled with immunoSEQ multiplex PCR; TCRdb holds only in-frame clones, not every one. In the table there are about 190,000 clones, about 82% of which are singletons. The sample comprised PBMCs. These receptors all come from a woman younger than 30 in good health and CMV-seronegative.

The chain uses TRBV5-1 and TRBJ2-7; a possible D gene is TRBD1 (5 bases). The CDR3 has 15 amino acids. Deletions cut 2 bases from V and 6 bases from J, with 18 bases between. Germline V lookup: CDR1 SGHRS, CDR2 YFSETQ. This chain's CDR3 is CASSLYAGKFGEQYF. As DNA, the CDR3 is TGCGCCAGCAGCTTATATGCAGGGAAATTTGGCGAGCAGTACTTC. The variable domain in full, with the rest retrieved from reference TRBV5-1 and TRBJ2-7, is KAGVTQTPRYLIKTRGQQVTLSCSPISGHRSVSWYQQTPGQGLQFLFEYFSETQRNKGNFPGRFSGRQFSNSRSEMNVSTLELGDSALYLCASSLYAGKFGEQYFGPGTRLTVT.

The chain employs TRBV2 and TRBJ2-3; D is unclear. With 4 bases removed from V and 6 bases from J, the gap between germline ends came to 8 bases. This CDR3 contains 12 residues. CDR1 is SNHLY and CDR2 is FYNNEI in the germline V gene. CDR3 nucleotides: TGTGCCAGCAGTGTGTCTGTTGATACGCAGTATTTT. As protein: CASSVSVDTQYF. The full variable domain, rest sourced from reference TRBV2 and TRBJ2-3, is EPEVTQTPSHQVTQMGQEVILRCVPISNHLYFYWYRQILGQKVEFLVSFYNNEISEKSEIFDDQFSVERPDGSNFTLKIRSTKLEDSAMYFCASSVSVDTQYFGPGTRLTVL.

The chain recombines TRBV19 with TRBJ2-7; 7 nucleotides agree with TRBD1. Per the germline V gene, CDR1 is LNHDA and CDR2 is SQIVND (reference sequence). The CDR3 is 13 residues long. V shed 6 bases and J 2 bases; nucleotides not matched to a gene: 4. As DNA, the CDR3 is TGTGCCAGTAGCGCCGGACAGGCCTACGAGCAGTACTTC. Translating gives CASSAGQAYEQYF. Combining the CDR3 with reference TRBV19 and TRBJ2-7 gives the whole variable domain DGGITQSPKYLFRKEGQNVTLSCEQNLNHDAMYWYRQDPGQGLRLIYYSQIVNDFQKGDIAEGYSVSREKKESFPLTVTSAQKNPTAFYLCASSAGQAYEQYFGPGTRLTVT.

The chain employs TRBV5-1 and TRBJ2-2; possibly TRBD1 for D (6 bases). Germline V gene data show CDR1 as SGHRS and CDR2 as YFSETQ. With 4 bases removed from V and 4 bases from J, the gap between germline ends came to 14 bases. This CDR3 has 15 amino acids. CDR3 in DNA: TGCGCCAGCAGCCTTCAAGGGGGTAGCACCGGGGAGCTGTTTTTT. As protein: CASSLQGGSTGELFF.

A few counts support this clone. The chain recombines TRBV2 with TRBJ1-5, with D unresolved. The CDR3 runs to 14 residues. The V end lost 4 bases, the J end lost 4 bases, and 11 bases lay between the germline ends. Per germline, CDR1 SNHLY and CDR2 FYNNEI. CDR3 coding DNA: TGTGCCAGCAGTGCTGAGGCAGCGAATCAGCCCCAGCATTTT. Translated: CASSAEAANQPQHF.

About this clone itself: The junction departs from germline at one end; a sequencing error may be responsible. The chain combines TRBV5-5 with TRBJ1-6; 7 nucleotides line up with TRBD1. Germline CDR1 reads SGHKS; CDR2 reads YYEKEE (reference sequence). The CDR3 extends over 13 amino acids. The CDR3 sequence is CASRGTAVSVPAF. The DNA for the CDR3 is TGTGCCAGCAGAGGGACAGCCGTATCGGTCCCAGCTTTT.

The chain joins TRBV4-1 to TRBJ2-7; weak D call: TRBD2 (5 bases). The germline V gene encodes CDR1 MGHRA and CDR2 YSYEKL. This CDR3 contains 13 residues. Trimming shortened V by 7 bases and J by 6 bases, and 16 bases separated the two germline ends. CDR3 in DNA: TGCGCCAGCACCCCGCTGGGAGTTGGCGAGCAGTACTTC. Its protein is CASTPLGVGEQYF.

V gene TRBV6-1 combines with J gene TRBJ2-5, with 7 bases matching TRBD1. The V and J ends lost 6 bases and 0 bases, in that order; junction bases with no gene match: 4. Germline loops: CDR1 MNHNS, CDR2 SASEGT. The CDR3 is 14 amino acids. CDR3 in DNA: TGTGCCAGCAGGAGACAGGGCAACCAAGAGACCCAGTACTTC. It specifies CASRRQGNQETQYF.

As for this clone: The same CDR3 arises from other DNA sequences in this sample as well. This rearrangement joins TRBV30 to TRBJ1-1, with a tentative D call TRBD1 (6 bases). This CDR3 has 13 residues. Looked up from germline, CDR1 is GTSNPN and CDR2 is SVGIG (reference sequence). V was shortened by 3 bases and J by 0 bases, with 8 bases between the two germline ends. The CDR3 protein is CAWSRGVNTEAFF. The CDR3 coding sequence is TGTGCCTGGAGCAGGGGTGTGAACACTGAAGCTTTCTTT.

The rearrangement joins TRBV30 to TRBJ1-5; perhaps TRBD1 as D (5 bases). This CDR3 region has 19 residues. Germline V gene sequence: CDR1 GTSNPN, CDR2 SVGIG (reference sequence). Trimming took 1 base from V and 3 from J, leaving 25 bases between them. The CDR3 spells CAWSERGPTIRWYNQPQHF. The DNA of the CDR3 is TGTGCCTGGAGTGAGCGGGGACCTACAATCCGTTGGTACAATCAGCCCCAGCATTTT.

The CDR3 protein is CATSDPAGTYEQYF. The CDR3 nucleotides are TGTGCCACCTCCGACCCTGCAGGGACCTACGAGCAGTACTTC. This chain joins TRBV15 and TRBJ2-7, with D perhaps TRBD1 (5 bases). CDR1 and CDR2 from the germline V gene are LNHNV and YYDKDF (reference sequence). This CDR3 contains 14 residues. Trimming cost V 8 bases and J 2 bases, with 16 bases left between them. Looking up the rest from reference TRBV15 and TRBJ2-7 gives the full variable domain: DAMVIQNPRYQVTQFGKPVTLSCSQTLNHNVMYWYQQKSSQAPKLLFHYYDKDFNNEADTPDNFQSRRPNTSFCFLDIRSPGLGDTAMYLCATSDPAGTYEQYFGPGTRLTVT.

This chain connects TRBV11-2 to TRBJ2-2, with D unresolved. There are 13 residues in the CDR3. The V end lost 10 bases, the J end lost 1 base, and 10 bases lay between the germline ends. Per germline, CDR1 SGHAT and CDR2 FQNNGV. CDR3 bases: TGTGCCACCACCTATAAGAACACCGGGGAGCTGTTTTTT. This codes for CATTYKNTGELFF.

This chain connects TRBV9 to TRBJ1-6, with D maybe TRBD1 (5 bases). Trimming left V 3 bases short and J 9 bases short, with 19 bases between. Per germline, CDR1 SGDLS and CDR2 YYNGEE. The CDR3 consists of 16 residues. The CDR3 is CASSATGSALFSPLHF. CDR3 DNA sequence: TGTGCCAGCAGCGCCACAGGTTCCGCCTTGTTTTCACCCCTCCACTTT.

V gene TRBV9 combines with J gene TRBJ1-1; tentatively, D is TRBD1 (6 bases). The CDR3 has 15 residues. Trimming shortened V by 0 bases and J by 1 base, and 10 bases separated the two germline ends. Germline CDR1 is SGDLS and CDR2 is YYNGEE. CDR3 region: CASSVVGRGNTEAFF. CDR3 nucleotides: TGTGCCAGCAGCGTAGTGGGCAGGGGGAACACTGAAGCTTTCTTT.

V gene TRBV30 combines with J gene TRBJ1-4; D is uncertain. In germline, CDR1 is GTSNPN, CDR2 SVGIG (reference sequence). Trimming cost V 1 base and J 10 bases, with 22 bases left between them. The CDR3 sequence is 16 residues long. This CDR3 is CAWSGVPRGGRGKLFF. The CDR3 bases are TGTGCCTGGAGTGGGGTCCCCCGGGGAGGGCGCGGAAAACTGTTTTTT. Together with reference TRBV30 and TRBJ1-4, the CDR3 gives the full variable domain: SQTIHQWPATLVQPVGSPLSLECTVEGTSNPNLYWYRQAAGRGLQLLFYSVGIGQISSEVPQNLSASRPQDRQFILSSKKLLLSDSGFYLCAWSGVPRGGRGKLFFGSGTQLSVL.

The V and J genes are TRBV10-3 and TRBJ2-7; a possible D gene is TRBD2 (5 bases). The CDR3 runs to 16 residues. CDR1 and CDR2 (germline): ENHRY, SYGVKD. V shed 8 bases and J shed 0 bases, with 20 bases lying between them. CDR3 sequence (DNA): TGTGCCATCCAGGCGAGAGTAAGAGGGAGCTCCTACGAGCAGTACTTC. Encoded protein: CAIQARVRGSSYEQYF.

This rearrangement joins TRBV27 to TRBJ2-6, with 9 bases aligning to TRBD1. Germline CDR1 reads MNHEY; CDR2 reads SMNVEV (reference sequence). The CDR3 runs to 19 residues. Losses at the gene ends were 0 bases for V and 0 bases for J; bases not matched to a gene: 6. The CDR3 DNA reads TGTGCCAGCAGTTTATCTGGGACAGGGTTTCCCTCTGGGGCCAACGTCCTGACTTTC. It is translated as CASSLSGTGFPSGANVLTF.

J is TRBJ2-5 and V is TRBV14; 8 nucleotides agree with TRBD1. In germline, CDR1 is SGHDN, CDR2 FVKESK. Trimming removed 3 bases from V and 2 bases from J; junction bases left unmatched: 5. There are 15 residues in the CDR3. The CDR3: CASSQRTGGQETQYF. The CDR3 DNA is TGTGCCAGCAGCCAGCGAACAGGGGGACAAGAGACCCAGTACTTC.

CDR3 coding DNA: TGTGCCAGCAGCCAAGACTGGACCGGGACAGGGTCTTTTAACGGGGAGCTGTTTTTT. It yields the protein CASSQDWTGTGSFNGELFF. The rearrangement links TRBV4-2 to TRBJ2-2; TRBD1 agrees at 9 bases. With V trimmed by 0 bases and J by 7 bases, 15 bases remained unmatched. Per germline, CDR1 LGHNA and CDR2 YNFKEQ. The CDR3 extends over 19 amino acids.

This clone was counted between two and nine times. The chain combines TRBV7-2 with TRBJ2-2; D is possibly TRBD1 (6 bases). V lost 3 bases, J lost 1 base, and 9 bases lay in between. CDR1 and CDR2 from the germline V gene are SGHTA and FQGNSA. The CDR3 sequence is 15 residues long. The CDR3 nucleotides read TGTGCCAGCAGCTTCAACAGGGTGAACACCGGGGAGCTGTTTTTT. Its translation is CASSFNRVNTGELFF.

The gene calls are TRBV30 and TRBJ1-2; D is possibly TRBD1 (5 bases). Germline V CDR1 and CDR2: GTSNPN, SVGIG (reference sequence). The length of the CDR3 is 14 residues. Trimming took 3 bases from V and 3 from J, leaving 14 bases between them. The CDR3 DNA reads TGTGCCTGGAGCGTCAAGGCCAGGGACTATGGCTACACCTTC. Amino acid sequence: CAWSVKARDYGYTF.

The chain joins TRBV4-2 to TRBJ1-2; 7 bases map to TRBD1. After removal of 3 bases from V and 4 bases from J, the junction contained 11 bases not matched to a gene. This CDR3 is built from 16 residues. Looked up from germline, CDR1 is LGHNA and CDR2 is YNFKEQ. The CDR3 sequence: CASSQAAGQNSYGYTF. The CDR3 bases are TGTGCCAGCAGCCAGGCTGCGGGACAGAATAGCTATGGCTACACCTTC.

This chain uses TRBV2 with TRBJ1-1; possible D gene TRBD1, 5 bases. Germline V gene sequence: CDR1 SNHLY, CDR2 FYNNEI. V was clipped by 1 base and J by 7 bases, with 7 bases between them. The CDR3 totals 12 residues. This chain's CDR3 is CASSEGGVEAFF. CDR3 nucleotide sequence: TGTGCCAGCAGTGAAGGGGGGGTTGAAGCTTTCTTT.

This clone has a handful of counts. The rearrangement links TRBV2 to TRBJ2-7; 9 nucleotides agree with TRBD1. This CDR3 contains 14 residues. V lost 9 bases, J lost 1 base, and 7 bases stayed unmatched. Per germline, CDR1 SNHLY and CDR2 FYNNEI. DNA of the CDR3: TGTGCCAGTACAACCGGGACAGGGTCCTACGAGCAGTACTTC. This sequence encodes CASTTGTGSYEQYF. The whole variable domain, filled in from reference TRBV2 and TRBJ2-7, reads EPEVTQTPSHQVTQMGQEVILRCVPISNHLYFYWYRQILGQKVEFLVSFYNNEISEKSEIFDDQFSVERPDGSNFTLKIRSTKLEDSAMYFCASTTGTGSYEQYFGPGTRLTVT.

V and J are TRBV5-1 and TRBJ2-7; TRBD2 matches 13 bases. The CDR3 length is 17 residues. Per the germline V gene, CDR1 is SGHRS and CDR2 is YFSETQ. V gave up 4 bases and J gave up 2 bases; unmatched junction bases: 9. CDR3 coding DNA: TGCGCCAGCAGCCCGGGACTAGCGGGATACAATGCCTACGAGCAGTACTTC. This encodes CASSPGLAGYNAYEQYF.

The V and J genes are TRBV4-2 and TRBJ2-3; 16 bases are shared with TRBD2. V shed 3 bases, J shed 2 bases, and the junction held 5 bases outside the gene matches. There are 18 residues in the CDR3. CDR1 is LGHNA, CDR2 YNFKEQ, per germline. The CDR3 DNA reads TGTGCCAGCAGCCACGGGACTAGCGGGAGGGGGGACACAGATACGCAGTATTTT. This translates into CASSHGTSGRGDTDTQYF.